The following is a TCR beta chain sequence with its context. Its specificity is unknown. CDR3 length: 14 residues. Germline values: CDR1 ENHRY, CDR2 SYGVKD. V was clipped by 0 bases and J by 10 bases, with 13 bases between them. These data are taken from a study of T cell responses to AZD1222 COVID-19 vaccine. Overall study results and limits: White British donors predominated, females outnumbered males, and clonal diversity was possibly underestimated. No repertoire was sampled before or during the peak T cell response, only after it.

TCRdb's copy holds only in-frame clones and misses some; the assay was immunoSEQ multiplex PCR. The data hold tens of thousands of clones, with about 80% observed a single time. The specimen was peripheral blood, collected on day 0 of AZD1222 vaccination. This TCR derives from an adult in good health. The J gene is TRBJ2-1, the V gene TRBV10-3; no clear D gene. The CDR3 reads CAISESAKAVEQFF. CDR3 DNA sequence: TGTGCCATCAGTGAGTCGGCCAAGGCCGTGGAGCAGTTCTTC.